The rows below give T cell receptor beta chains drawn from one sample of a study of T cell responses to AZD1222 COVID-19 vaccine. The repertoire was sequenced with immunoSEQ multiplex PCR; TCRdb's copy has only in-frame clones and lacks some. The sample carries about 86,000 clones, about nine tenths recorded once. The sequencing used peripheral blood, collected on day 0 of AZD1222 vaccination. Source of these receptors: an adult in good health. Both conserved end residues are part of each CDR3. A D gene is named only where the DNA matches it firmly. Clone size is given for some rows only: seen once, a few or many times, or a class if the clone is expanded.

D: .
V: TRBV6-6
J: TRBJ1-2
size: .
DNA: TGTGCCAGCAGTTACTCGAGTGGCAGATACTATGGCTACACCTTC
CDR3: CASSYSSGRYYGYTF

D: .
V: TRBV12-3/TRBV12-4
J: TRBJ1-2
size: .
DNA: TGTGCCAGCAGCCCCGGGGAGTCTGGCTACACCTTC
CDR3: CASSPGESGYTF

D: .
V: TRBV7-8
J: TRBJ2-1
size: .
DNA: TGTGCCAGCAATCCGATAGGGGGGTCCTACAATGAGCAGTTCTTC
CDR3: CASNPIGGSYNEQFF

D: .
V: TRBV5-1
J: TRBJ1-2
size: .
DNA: TGCGCCAGCAGCTTGAGCCAAACTAACTATGGCTACACCTTC
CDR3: CASSLSQTNYGYTF

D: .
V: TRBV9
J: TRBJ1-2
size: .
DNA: TGTGCCAGCAGCGTACAGGCAAGCATGAGCTATGGCTACACCTTC
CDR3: CASSVQASMSYGYTF

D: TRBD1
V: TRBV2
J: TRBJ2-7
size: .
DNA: TGTGCCAGCAGTGACCCAACAGGGGTCCGGAACGAGCAGTACTTC
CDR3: CASSDPTGVRNEQYF

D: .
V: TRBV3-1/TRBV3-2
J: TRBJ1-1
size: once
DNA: TGTGCCAGCAGCGCCCGACCGCAGAGGAACACTGAAGCTTTCTTT
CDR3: CASSARPQRNTEAFF

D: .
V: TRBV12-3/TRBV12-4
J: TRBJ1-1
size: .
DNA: TGTGCCAGCAGGCCTGTGGAACCTGAAGCTTTCTTT
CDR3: CASRPVEPEAFF

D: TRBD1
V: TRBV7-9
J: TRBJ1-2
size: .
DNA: TGTGCCAGCAGCACAGGACAGGCCGGCTACACCTTC
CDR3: CASSTGQAGYTF

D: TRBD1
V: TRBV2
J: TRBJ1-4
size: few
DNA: TGTGCCAGCAGTGACGGGACAGGGGACTATAATGAAAAACTGTTTTTT
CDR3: CASSDGTGDYNEKLFF

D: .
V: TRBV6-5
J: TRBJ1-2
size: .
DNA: TGTGCCAGCAGTAGACAGGCGAACTATGGCTACACCTTC
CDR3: CASSRQANYGYTF

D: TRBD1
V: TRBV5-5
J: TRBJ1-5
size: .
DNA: TGTGCCAGCAGCACCGCACCTTCCGGGACAGGGGGCCCTCAGCCCCAGCATTTT
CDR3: CASSTAPSGTGGPQPQHF

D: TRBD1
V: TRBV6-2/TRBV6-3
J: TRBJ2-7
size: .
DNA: TGTGCCAGCAGCACCCCGACAGGGAGCCTCTACGAGCAGTACTTC
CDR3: CASSTPTGSLYEQYF

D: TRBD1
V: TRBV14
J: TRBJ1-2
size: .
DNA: TGTGCCAGCAACGAGAATGGACAGGGGTACACCTTC
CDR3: CASNENGQGYTF

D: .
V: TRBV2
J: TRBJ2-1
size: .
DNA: TGTGCCAGCAGCCGTCAGGGCCGGAGCTCCTACAATGAGCAGTTCTTC
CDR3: CASSRQGRSSYNEQFF

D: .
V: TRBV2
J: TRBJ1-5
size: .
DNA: TGTGCCAGCAGTGTACAGCGGAATCAGCCCCAGCATTTT
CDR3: CASSVQRNQPQHF

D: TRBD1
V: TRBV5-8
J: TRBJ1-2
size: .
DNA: TGTGCCAGCACGCGAGGGGGCGCCTATGGCTACACCTTC
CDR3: CASTRGGAYGYTF

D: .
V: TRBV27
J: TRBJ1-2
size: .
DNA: TGTGCCAGCAGTTTACTGTCGGCCCTTAACTATGGCTACACCTTC
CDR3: CASSLLSALNYGYTF

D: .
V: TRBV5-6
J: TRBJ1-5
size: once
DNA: TGTGCCAGCAGCCGTCGAAGCAATCAGCCCCAGCATTTT
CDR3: CASSRRSNQPQHF

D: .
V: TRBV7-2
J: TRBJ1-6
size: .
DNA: TGTGCCAGCAGCTCCCGGAGGGGGAATAATTCACCCCTCCACTTT
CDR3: CASSSRRGNNSPLHF

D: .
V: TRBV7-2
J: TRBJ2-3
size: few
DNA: TGTGCCAGCAGCTTCGCGGGACGGGTAGATACGCAGTATTTT
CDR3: CASSFAGRVDTQYF

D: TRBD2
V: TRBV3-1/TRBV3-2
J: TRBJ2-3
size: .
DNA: TGTGCCAGCAGCCAAGAGTGGGGCGGCGGGAGGCGCACAGATACGCAGTATTTT
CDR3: CASSQEWGGGRRTDTQYF

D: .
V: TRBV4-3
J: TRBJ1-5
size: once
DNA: TGCGCCAGCAGTCGGGACGGGGCAGGGCCCCAGCATTTT
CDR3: CASSRDGAGPQHF

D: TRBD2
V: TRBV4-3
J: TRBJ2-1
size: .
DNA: TGCGCCAGCAGCCAAGACCTACTAGCGGGGGCCCCTGAAAGCTCCTACAATGAGCAGTTCTTC
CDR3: CASSQDLLAGAPESSYNEQFF

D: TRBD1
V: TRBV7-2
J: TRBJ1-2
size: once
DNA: TGTGCCAGCAGCTTTGCGGGACAGGGGGCGGTAAACTATGGCTACACCTTC
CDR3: CASSFAGQGAVNYGYTF

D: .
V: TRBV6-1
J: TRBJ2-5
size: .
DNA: TGTGCCGTCGCAAGGAGGGGGGGGAAAGAGACCCAGTACTTC
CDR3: CAVARRGGKETQYF

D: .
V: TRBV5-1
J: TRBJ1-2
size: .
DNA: TGCGCCAGCAGCTTCAGGGGCGCAGGGAGTGGCTACACCTTC
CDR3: CASSFRGAGSGYTF

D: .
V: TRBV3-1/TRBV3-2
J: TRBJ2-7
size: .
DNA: TGTGCCAGCAGCCAAGGTCTCCTGAAGGGTTTAGGGTCCTACGAGCAGTACTTC
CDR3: CASSQGLLKGLGSYEQYF

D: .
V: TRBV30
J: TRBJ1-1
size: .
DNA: TGTGCCTGGAGTGTACTGAAGGGTAGGACCACTGAAGCTTTCTTT
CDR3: CAWSVLKGRTTEAFF

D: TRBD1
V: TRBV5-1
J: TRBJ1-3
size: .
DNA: TGCGCCAGCAGCCCGGGACAGCTTGGAAACACCATATATTTT
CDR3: CASSPGQLGNTIYF

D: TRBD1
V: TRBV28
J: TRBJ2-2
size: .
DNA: TGTGCCAGCAGTCCTATAGGGACAGGTGGAACCGGGGAGCTGTTTTTT
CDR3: CASSPIGTGGTGELFF

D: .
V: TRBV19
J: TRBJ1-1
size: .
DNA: TGTGCCAGTAGTTCCCTCCCCTCCGAAGCTTTCTTT
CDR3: CASSSLPSEAFF

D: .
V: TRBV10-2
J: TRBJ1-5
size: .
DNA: TGCGCCAGCAGTGCCGGGAGCCGAGATCAGCCCCAGCATTTT
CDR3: CASSAGSRDQPQHF

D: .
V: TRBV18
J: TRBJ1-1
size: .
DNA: TGTGCCAGCTCACCACGGGCGGACACTGAAGCTTTCTTT
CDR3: CASSPRADTEAFF

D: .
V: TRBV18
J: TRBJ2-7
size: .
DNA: TGTGCCAGCTCTGGCCAGGGGTACGAGCAGTACTTC
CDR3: CASSGQGYEQYF

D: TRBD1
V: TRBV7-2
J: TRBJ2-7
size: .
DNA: TGTGCCAGCAGCTCCCCCTGGCGACAGGGGGGTTTTGACGAGCAGTACTTC
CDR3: CASSSPWRQGGFDEQYF

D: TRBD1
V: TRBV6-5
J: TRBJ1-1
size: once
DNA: TGTGCCAGCAGAGACAGGGCGAACACTGAAGCTTTCTTT
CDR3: CASRDRANTEAFF

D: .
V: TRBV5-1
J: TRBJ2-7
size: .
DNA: TGCGCCAGCAGGTCTCCCGGGGCCCGCTACGAGCAGTACTTC
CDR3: CASRSPGARYEQYF

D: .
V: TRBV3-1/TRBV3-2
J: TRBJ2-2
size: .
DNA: TGTGCCAGCAGCGGTCGACAGGTCACCGGGGAGCTGTTTTTT
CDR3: CASSGRQVTGELFF

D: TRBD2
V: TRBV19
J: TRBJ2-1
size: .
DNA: TGTGCCAGTAGTAGCGGGCACCCGGGACTAGCGACTTACAATGAGCAGTTCTTC
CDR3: CASSSGHPGLATYNEQFF

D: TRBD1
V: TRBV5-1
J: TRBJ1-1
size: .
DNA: TGCGCCAGCAGCTTTCCGGACAGGGAGTACACTGAAGCTTTCTTT
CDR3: CASSFPDREYTEAFF

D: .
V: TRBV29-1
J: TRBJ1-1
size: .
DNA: TGCAGCGTATCCGGAGGGAGGACTGAAGCTTTCTTT
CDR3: CSVSGGRTEAFF

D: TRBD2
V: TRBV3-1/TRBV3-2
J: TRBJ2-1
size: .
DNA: TGTGCCAGCAGCCAAGATGGGCTAGCGGGGAACAATGAGCAGTTCTTC
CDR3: CASSQDGLAGNNEQFF

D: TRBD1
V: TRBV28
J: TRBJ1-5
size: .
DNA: TGTGCCAGCAGTGGGACAGGGATTGGCAATCAGCCCCAGCATTTT
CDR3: CASSGTGIGNQPQHF

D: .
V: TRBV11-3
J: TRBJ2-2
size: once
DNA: TGTGCCAGCAGCGTCGGGACGCTCACCGGGGAGCTGTTTTTT
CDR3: CASSVGTLTGELFF

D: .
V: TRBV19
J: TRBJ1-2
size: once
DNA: TGTGCCAGTAGTATGACCGTAAACTATGGCTACACCTTC
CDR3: CASSMTVNYGYTF

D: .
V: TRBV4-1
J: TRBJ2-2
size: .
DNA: TGCGCCAGCAGCCAGCAAGCGCCGGGGAACGGGGAGCTGTTTTTT
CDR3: CASSQQAPGNGELFF

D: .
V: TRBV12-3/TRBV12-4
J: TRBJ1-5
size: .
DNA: TGTGCCAGCAGTTTGGACAGCAATCAGCCCCAGCATTTT
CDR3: CASSLDSNQPQHF

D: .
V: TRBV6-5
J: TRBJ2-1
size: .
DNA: TGTGCCAGCAGTTACTCCGGAGCTGTGGGGGGCAATGAGCAGTTCTTC
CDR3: CASSYSGAVGGNEQFF

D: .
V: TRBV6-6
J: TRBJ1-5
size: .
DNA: TGTGCCAGCAGCCCCCCGGGGGATCAGCCCCAGCATTTT
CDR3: CASSPPGDQPQHF

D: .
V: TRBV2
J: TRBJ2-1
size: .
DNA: TGTGCCAGCAGACTCGACAGGAGCTCCTACAATGAGCAGTTCTTC
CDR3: CASRLDRSSYNEQFF

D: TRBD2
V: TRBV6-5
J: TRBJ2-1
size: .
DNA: TGTGCCAGCAGGGCCGGGACTAGCGGGATTGGAGAGCAGTTCTTC
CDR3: CASRAGTSGIGEQFF

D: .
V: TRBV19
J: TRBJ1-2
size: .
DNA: TGTGCCAGTACCACGGGAGGGGTTGGCTACACCTTC
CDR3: CASTTGGVGYTF

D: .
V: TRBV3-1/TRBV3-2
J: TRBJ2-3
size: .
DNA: TGTGCCAGCAGCCAAGAATCCACAGATACGCAGTATTTT
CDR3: CASSQESTDTQYF

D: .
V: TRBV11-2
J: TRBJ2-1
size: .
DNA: TGTGCCAGCAGCTTATCACGCAATGAGCAGTTCTTC
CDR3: CASSLSRNEQFF

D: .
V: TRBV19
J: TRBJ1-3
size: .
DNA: TGTGCCAGTACCGCGTGGGGCTCTGGAAACACCATATATTTT
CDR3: CASTAWGSGNTIYF

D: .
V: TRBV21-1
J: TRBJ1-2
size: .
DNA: TGTTGTGAGGGGGGCGGCTACACCTTC
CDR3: CCEGGGYTF

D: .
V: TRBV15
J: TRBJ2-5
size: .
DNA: TGTGCCACCAGCAGGATGGAGGGTCTAGAGACCCAGTACTTC
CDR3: CATSRMEGLETQYF

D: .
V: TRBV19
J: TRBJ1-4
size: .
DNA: TGTGCCAGCACACAGGGCGGGTATGAAAAACTGTTTTTT
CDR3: CASTQGGYEKLFF

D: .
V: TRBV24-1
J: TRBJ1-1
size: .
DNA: TGTGCCACCAGTGATTTGGATCGGTCTGTCTACACTGAAGCTTTCTTT
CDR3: CATSDLDRSVYTEAFF